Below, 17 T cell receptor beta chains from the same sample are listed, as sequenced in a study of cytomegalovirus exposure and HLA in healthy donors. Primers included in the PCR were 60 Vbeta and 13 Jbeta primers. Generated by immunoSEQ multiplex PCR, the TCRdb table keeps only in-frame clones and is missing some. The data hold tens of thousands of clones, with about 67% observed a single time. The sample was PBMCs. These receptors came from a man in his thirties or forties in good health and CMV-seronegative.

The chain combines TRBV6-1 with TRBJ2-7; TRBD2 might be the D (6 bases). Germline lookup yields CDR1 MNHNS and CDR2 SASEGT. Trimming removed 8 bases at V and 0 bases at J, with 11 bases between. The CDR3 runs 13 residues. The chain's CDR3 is CASAIGGSYEQYF. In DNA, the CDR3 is TGTGCCAGCGCTATCGGGGGCTCCTACGAGCAGTACTTC.

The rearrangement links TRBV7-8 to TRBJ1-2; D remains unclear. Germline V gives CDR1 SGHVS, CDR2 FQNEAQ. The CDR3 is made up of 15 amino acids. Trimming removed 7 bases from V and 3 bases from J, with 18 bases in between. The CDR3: CASKPREGGHYGYTF. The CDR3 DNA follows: TGTGCCAGCAAGCCTCGTGAGGGAGGACACTATGGCTACACCTTC.

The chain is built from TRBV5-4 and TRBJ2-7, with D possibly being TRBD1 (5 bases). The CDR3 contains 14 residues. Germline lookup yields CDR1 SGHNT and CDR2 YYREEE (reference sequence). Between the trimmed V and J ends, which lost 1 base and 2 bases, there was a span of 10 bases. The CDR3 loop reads CASSLLGETYEQYF. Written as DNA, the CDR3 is TGTGCCAGCAGCTTGCTAGGGGAAACCTACGAGCAGTACTTC.

The CDR3 protein is CASSLWGDRVPYEQYF. CDR3 nucleotide sequence: TGTGCCAGCAGCTTGTGGGGGGACAGGGTACCCTACGAGCAGTACTTC. The J gene is TRBJ2-7, the V gene TRBV5-6; TRBD1 matches 9 bases. The V and J ends lost 1 base and 2 bases, in that order; junction bases with no gene match: 7. Germline assignment: CDR1 SGHDT and CDR2 YYEEEE. There are 16 residues in the CDR3.

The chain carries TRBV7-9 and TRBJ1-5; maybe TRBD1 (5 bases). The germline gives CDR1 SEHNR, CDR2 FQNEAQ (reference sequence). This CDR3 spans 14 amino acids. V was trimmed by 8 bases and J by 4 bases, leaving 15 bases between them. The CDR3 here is CASHSLTENQPQHF. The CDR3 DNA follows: TGTGCCAGCCACAGCTTGACAGAAAATCAGCCCCAGCATTTT.

The CDR3 is CASSLSGGADTQYF. The CDR3, as DNA: TGTGCCAGCAGCTTGTCGGGGGGGGCTGATACGCAGTATTTT. The rearrangement joins TRBV5-4 to TRBJ2-3; TRBD2 aligns across 8 bases. Germline assignment: CDR1 SGHNT and CDR2 YYREEE (reference sequence). Trimming removed 1 base from V and 6 bases from J; junction bases left unmatched: 4. The CDR3 loop spans 14 amino acids. Filled out from reference TRBV5-4 and TRBJ2-3, the complete variable domain reads ETGVTQSPTHLIKTRGQQVTLRCSSQSGHNTVSWYQQALGQGPQFIFQYYREEENGRGNFPPRFSGLQFPNYSSELNVNALELDDSALYLCASSLSGGADTQYFGPGTRLTVL.

The CDR3: CATSSGVGQGSSYEQYF. The DNA of the CDR3 is TGTGCCACCAGCAGCGGGGTGGGACAGGGCAGCTCCTACGAGCAGTACTTC. The genes are TRBV15 and TRBJ2-7, with 9 bases matching TRBD1. After removal of 3 bases from V and 0 bases from J, the junction contained 9 bases not matched to a gene. The germline V gene has CDR1 LNHNV and CDR2 YYDKDF (reference sequence). The CDR3 consists of 17 residues.

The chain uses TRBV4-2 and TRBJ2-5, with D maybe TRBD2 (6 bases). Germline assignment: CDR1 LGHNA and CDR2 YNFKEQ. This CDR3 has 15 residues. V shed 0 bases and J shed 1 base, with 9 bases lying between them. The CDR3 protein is CASSQDGDFQETQYF. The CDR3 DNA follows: TGTGCCAGCAGCCAAGATGGGGACTTCCAAGAGACCCAGTACTTC.

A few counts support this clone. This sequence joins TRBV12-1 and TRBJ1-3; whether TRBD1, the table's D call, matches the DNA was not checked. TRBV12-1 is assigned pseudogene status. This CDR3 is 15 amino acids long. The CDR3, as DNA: TGTGCCAGCAGCCCTCCCAGGGCGAGGAACGACACCATATATTTT. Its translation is CASSPPRARNDTIYF.

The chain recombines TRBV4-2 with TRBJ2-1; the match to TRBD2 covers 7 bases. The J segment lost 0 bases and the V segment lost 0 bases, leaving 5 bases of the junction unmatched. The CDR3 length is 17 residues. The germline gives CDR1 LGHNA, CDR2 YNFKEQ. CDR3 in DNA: TGTGCCAGCAGCCAAGAAGGGAGGGCACCCTCCTACAATGAGCAGTTCTTC. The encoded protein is CASSQEGRAPSYNEQFF.

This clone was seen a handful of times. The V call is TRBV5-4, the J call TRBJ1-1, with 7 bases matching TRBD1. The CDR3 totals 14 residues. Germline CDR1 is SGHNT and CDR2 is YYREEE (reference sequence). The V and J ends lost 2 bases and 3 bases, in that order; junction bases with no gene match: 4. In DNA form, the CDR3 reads TGTGCCAGCAGCTTAGGAGGGGGCCACACTGAAGCTTTCTTT. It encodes CASSLGGGHTEAFF.

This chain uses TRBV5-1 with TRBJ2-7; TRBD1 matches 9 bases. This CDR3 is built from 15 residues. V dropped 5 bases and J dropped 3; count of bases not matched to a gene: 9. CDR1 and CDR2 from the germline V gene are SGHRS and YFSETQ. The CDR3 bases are TGCGCCAGCAGTTTGACCGGGACAGGGATCTACGAGCAGTACTTC. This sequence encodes CASSLTGTGIYEQYF.

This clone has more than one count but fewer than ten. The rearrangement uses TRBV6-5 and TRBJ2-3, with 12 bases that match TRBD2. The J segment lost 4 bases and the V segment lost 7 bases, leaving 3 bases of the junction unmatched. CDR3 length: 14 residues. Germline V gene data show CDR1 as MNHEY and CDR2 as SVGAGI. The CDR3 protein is CASTPSGGADTQYF. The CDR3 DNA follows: TGTGCCAGCACCCCTAGCGGGGGGGCAGATACGCAGTATTTT.

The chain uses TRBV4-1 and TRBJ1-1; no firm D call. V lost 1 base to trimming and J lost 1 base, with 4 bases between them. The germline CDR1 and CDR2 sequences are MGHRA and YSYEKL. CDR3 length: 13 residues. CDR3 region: CASSQGGNTEAFF. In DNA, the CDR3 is TGCGCCAGCAGCCAAGGAGGGAACACTGAAGCTTTCTTT.

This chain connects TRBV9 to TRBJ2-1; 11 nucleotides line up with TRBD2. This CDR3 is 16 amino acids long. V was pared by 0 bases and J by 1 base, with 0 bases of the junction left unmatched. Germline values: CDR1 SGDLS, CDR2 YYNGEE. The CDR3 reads CASSVGLAGSYNEQFF. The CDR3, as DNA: TGTGCCAGCAGCGTAGGACTAGCGGGGTCCTACAATGAGCAGTTCTTC.

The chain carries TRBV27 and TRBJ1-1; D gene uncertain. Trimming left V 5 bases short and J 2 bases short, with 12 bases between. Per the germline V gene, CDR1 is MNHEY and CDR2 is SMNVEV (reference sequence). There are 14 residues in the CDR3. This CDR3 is CASSLTTSNTEAFF. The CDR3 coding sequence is TGTGCCAGCAGTCTTACTACCTCTAACACTGAAGCTTTCTTT.

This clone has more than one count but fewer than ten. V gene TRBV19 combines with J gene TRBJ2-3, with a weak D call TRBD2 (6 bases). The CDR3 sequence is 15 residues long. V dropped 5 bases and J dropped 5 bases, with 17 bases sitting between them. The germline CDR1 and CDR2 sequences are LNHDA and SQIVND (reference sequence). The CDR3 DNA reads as TGTGCCAGTAGTTCCCGGGTAGCGGCAGAAGATACGCAGTATTTT. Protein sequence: CASSSRVAAEDTQYF.